The rows below give T cell receptor beta chains drawn from one sample of a study of blood T cell repertoires in COVID-19. Repertoires were generated with immunoSEQ multiplex PCR, while TCRdb's copy carries only in-frame clones and drops some. The sample holds roughly 100,000 clones, about 85% seen once. Sequencing was done on a sample of peripheral blood. These receptors were collected from a man over 45 with acute or convalescent COVID-19. CDR3s include the opening cysteine and the closing phenylalanine or tryptophan. Fields, in order: V gene, J gene, D gene, clone size, CDR3 protein, CDR3 DNA. D genes are given only for firm matches. Only part of the rows carry a size: once, few, many, or a class if the clone is expanded.

v_gene: TRBV10-2; j_gene: TRBJ1-4; d_gene: TRBD1; abundance: .; CDR3aa: CASSESKQGVSTNEKLFF; CDR3nt: TGCGCCAGCAGTGAGTCGAAACAGGGGGTTTCAACTAATGAAAAACTGTTTTTT
v_gene: TRBV20-1; j_gene: TRBJ2-5; d_gene: .; abundance: .; CDR3aa: CSALRETQYF; CDR3nt: TGCAGTGCTCTCCGGGAGACCCAGTACTTC
v_gene: TRBV19; j_gene: TRBJ2-7; d_gene: .; abundance: once; CDR3aa: CASSISAGEQYF; CDR3nt: TGTGCCAGTAGTATATCGGCAGGGGAGCAGTACTTC
v_gene: TRBV28; j_gene: TRBJ1-2; d_gene: TRBD1; abundance: .; CDR3aa: CASSKTGVGGYTF; CDR3nt: TGTGCCAGCAGTAAAACAGGGGTCGGCGGCTACACCTTC
v_gene: TRBV12-3/TRBV12-4; j_gene: TRBJ1-5; d_gene: .; abundance: few; CDR3aa: CASSLPGQPQHF; CDR3nt: TGTGCCAGCAGTTTGCCAGGCCAGCCCCAGCATTTT
v_gene: TRBV6-5; j_gene: TRBJ1-5; d_gene: .; abundance: once; CDR3aa: CASSSLGGWNQPQHF; CDR3nt: TGTGCCAGCAGCTCTCTTGGAGGGTGGAATCAGCCCCAGCATTTT
v_gene: TRBV7-6; j_gene: TRBJ2-3; d_gene: TRBD1; abundance: few; CDR3aa: CASSQPRGKSDTQYF; CDR3nt: TGTGCCAGCAGCCAGCCCAGGGGGAAGTCAGATACGCAGTATTTT
v_gene: TRBV2; j_gene: TRBJ2-5; d_gene: .; abundance: .; CDR3aa: CASTLLPRFETQYF; CDR3nt: TGTGCCAGCACCCTCCTACCCCGCTTCGAGACCCAGTACTTC
v_gene: TRBV30; j_gene: TRBJ2-5; d_gene: TRBD2; abundance: .; CDR3aa: CAWSGLAGETQYF; CDR3nt: TGTGCCTGGTCCGGACTAGCGGGAGAGACCCAGTACTTC
v_gene: TRBV27; j_gene: TRBJ2-1; d_gene: TRBD1; abundance: .; CDR3aa: CASRPDRADEQFF; CDR3nt: TGTGCCAGCAGACCGGACAGGGCCGATGAGCAGTTCTTC
v_gene: TRBV19; j_gene: TRBJ2-1; d_gene: TRBD1; abundance: once; CDR3aa: CASSKGQGGNEQFF; CDR3nt: TGTGCCAGTAGTAAAGGACAGGGTGGAAATGAGCAGTTCTTC
v_gene: TRBV10-3; j_gene: TRBJ1-6; d_gene: .; abundance: once; CDR3aa: CASRESSPLHF; CDR3nt: TGTGCCTCCCGGGAGTCTAGTCCCCTCCACTTT
v_gene: TRBV27; j_gene: TRBJ2-2; d_gene: TRBD1; abundance: .; CDR3aa: CASRAGTGVVGELFF; CDR3nt: TGTGCCAGCAGGGCCGGGACAGGGGTAGTCGGGGAGCTGTTTTTT
v_gene: TRBV5-1; j_gene: TRBJ2-5; d_gene: .; abundance: .; CDR3aa: CASSLARGLGETQYF; CDR3nt: TGCGCCAGCAGCTTGGCGCGGGGTCTAGGAGAGACCCAGTACTTC
v_gene: TRBV4-1; j_gene: TRBJ1-1; d_gene: TRBD1; abundance: .; CDR3aa: CASSQQGQGETEAFF; CDR3nt: TGCGCCAGCAGCCAGCAGGGACAGGGAGAAACTGAAGCTTTCTTT
v_gene: TRBV13; j_gene: TRBJ2-7; d_gene: .; abundance: .; CDR3aa: CASSKGTVVGSGSYEQYF; CDR3nt: TGTGCCAGCAGCAAAGGGACTGTAGTCGGGTCAGGTTCCTACGAGCAGTACTTC
v_gene: TRBV27; j_gene: TRBJ1-1; d_gene: .; abundance: once; CDR3aa: CASSLGEGIPEAFF; CDR3nt: TGTGCCAGCAGTTTAGGGGAGGGGATCCCTGAAGCTTTCTTT
v_gene: TRBV5-4; j_gene: TRBJ1-1; d_gene: TRBD1; abundance: .; CDR3aa: CASSLRTGQNTEAFF; CDR3nt: TGTGCCAGCAGCTTGCGGACAGGGCAGAACACTGAAGCTTTCTTT
v_gene: TRBV7-9; j_gene: TRBJ1-1; d_gene: .; abundance: once; CDR3aa: CASSLQGRGSNTEAFF; CDR3nt: TGTGCCAGCAGCTTACAGGGGAGAGGGAGCAACACTGAAGCTTTCTTT
v_gene: TRBV15; j_gene: TRBJ2-1; d_gene: TRBD2; abundance: .; CDR3aa: CATSRAGLAGSIF; CDR3nt: TGTGCCACCAGCAGGGCGGGACTAGCGGGTTCGATCTTC
v_gene: TRBV10-3; j_gene: TRBJ2-3; d_gene: TRBD2; abundance: .; CDR3aa: CAISPSGTSGGARDTQYF; CDR3nt: TGTGCCATCAGTCCCTCCGGGACTAGCGGGGGGGCAAGAGATACGCAGTATTTT
v_gene: TRBV25-1; j_gene: TRBJ2-2; d_gene: TRBD1; abundance: .; CDR3aa: CASSGDRWNTGELFF; CDR3nt: TGTGCCAGCAGCGGGGACAGGTGGAACACCGGGGAGCTGTTTTTT
v_gene: TRBV2; j_gene: TRBJ1-4; d_gene: .; abundance: .; CDR3aa: CASAGTFVREKLFF; CDR3nt: TGTGCCAGCGCCGGGACATTTGTCAGGGAAAAACTGTTTTTT
v_gene: TRBV28; j_gene: TRBJ2-7; d_gene: TRBD2; abundance: .; CDR3aa: CASRVERDSYEQYF; CDR3nt: TGTGCCAGCAGGGTAGAGCGGGACTCCTACGAGCAGTACTTC
v_gene: TRBV6-5; j_gene: TRBJ1-4; d_gene: .; abundance: .; CDR3aa: CASSRSGEKLFF; CDR3nt: TGTGCCAGCAGCAGATCAGGTGAAAAACTGTTTTTT
v_gene: TRBV5-4; j_gene: TRBJ1-2; d_gene: .; abundance: .; CDR3aa: CASTLSDSSYGYTF; CDR3nt: TGTGCCAGCACCCTTTCCGACAGCTCCTATGGCTACACCTTC
v_gene: TRBV7-9; j_gene: TRBJ2-1; d_gene: .; abundance: .; CDR3aa: CASSLVPGLMNEQFF; CDR3nt: TGTGCCAGCAGCCTTGTCCCGGGACTCATGAATGAGCAGTTCTTC
v_gene: TRBV5-6; j_gene: TRBJ1-2; d_gene: TRBD1; abundance: once; CDR3aa: CASSLSGTVARGYTF; CDR3nt: TGTGCCAGCAGCCTTTCGGGGACAGTGGCCCGGGGCTACACCTTC
v_gene: TRBV5-1; j_gene: TRBJ2-5; d_gene: .; abundance: .; CDR3aa: CASSLTGFETQYF; CDR3nt: TGCGCCAGCAGCTTAACGGGGTTCGAGACCCAGTACTTC
v_gene: TRBV4-2; j_gene: TRBJ1-4; d_gene: TRBD1; abundance: .; CDR3aa: CASRKRGTGGAEKLFF; CDR3nt: TGTGCCAGCAGAAAAAGAGGGACAGGAGGAGCTGAAAAACTGTTTTTT
v_gene: TRBV19; j_gene: TRBJ1-2; d_gene: .; abundance: .; CDR3aa: CASSRQGTLGYTF; CDR3nt: TGTGCCAGTAGCCGTCAGGGAACCCTAGGCTACACCTTC
v_gene: TRBV18; j_gene: TRBJ2-6; d_gene: .; abundance: .; CDR3aa: CASSRTNSGANVLTF; CDR3nt: TGTGCCAGCTCACGGACAAACTCCGGGGCCAACGTCCTGACTTTC
v_gene: TRBV30; j_gene: TRBJ2-3; d_gene: TRBD2; abundance: .; CDR3aa: CAWGAPRAGAFTDTQYF; CDR3nt: TGTGCCTGGGGTGCCCCAAGAGCGGGGGCCTTCACAGATACGCAGTATTTT
v_gene: TRBV24-1; j_gene: TRBJ1-2; d_gene: .; abundance: .; CDR3aa: CATSEFDRGGYTF; CDR3nt: TGTGCCACCAGTGAGTTTGATCGAGGGGGCTACACCTTC
v_gene: TRBV6-5; j_gene: TRBJ1-6; d_gene: .; abundance: once; CDR3aa: CASSYGQGYVSPLHF; CDR3nt: TGTGCCAGCAGTTATGGTCAGGGGTATGTTTCACCCCTCCACTTT
v_gene: TRBV28; j_gene: TRBJ1-5; d_gene: TRBD1; abundance: .; CDR3aa: CASSSPGQGAKGQPQHF; CDR3nt: TGTGCCAGCAGTTCCCCGGGACAGGGGGCGAAGGGTCAGCCCCAGCATTTT
v_gene: TRBV11-2; j_gene: TRBJ2-5; d_gene: .; abundance: once; CDR3aa: CASSLLAHQETQYF; CDR3nt: TGTGCCAGCAGCTTACTGGCCCACCAAGAGACCCAGTACTTC
v_gene: TRBV19; j_gene: TRBJ2-3; d_gene: .; abundance: .; CDR3aa: CASSIGRDTDTQYF; CDR3nt: TGTGCCAGTAGTATCGGGCGGGACACAGATACGCAGTATTTT
v_gene: TRBV11-2; j_gene: TRBJ2-1; d_gene: TRBD2; abundance: .; CDR3aa: CASGIVSGRGNEQFF; CDR3nt: TGTGCCAGCGGGATTGTTAGCGGGAGAGGCAATGAGCAGTTCTTC
v_gene: TRBV27; j_gene: TRBJ1-1; d_gene: .; abundance: .; CDR3aa: CASSLSTGNTEAFF; CDR3nt: TGTGCCAGCAGTTTATCCACCGGTAATACTGAAGCTTTCTTT
v_gene: TRBV19; j_gene: TRBJ2-5; d_gene: .; abundance: .; CDR3aa: CASSQRGSDWETQYF; CDR3nt: TGTGCCAGTAGTCAGAGAGGGTCGGATTGGGAGACCCAGTACTTC
v_gene: TRBV27; j_gene: TRBJ1-5; d_gene: .; abundance: .; CDR3aa: CATRGPYSNQPQHF; CDR3nt: TGTGCCACTAGAGGCCCTTATAGCAATCAGCCCCAGCATTTT
v_gene: TRBV11-2; j_gene: TRBJ2-7; d_gene: .; abundance: few; CDR3aa: CASSGLRGNGEQYF; CDR3nt: TGTGCCAGCAGCGGTCTTCGGGGGAACGGCGAGCAGTACTTC
v_gene: TRBV30; j_gene: TRBJ2-5; d_gene: TRBD1; abundance: .; CDR3aa: CAWGLGTGLETQYF; CDR3nt: TGTGCCTGGGGCCTTGGGACAGGGCTAGAGACCCAGTACTTC
v_gene: TRBV20-1; j_gene: TRBJ2-1; d_gene: TRBD2; abundance: .; CDR3aa: CSASRLAGGPVEQFF; CDR3nt: TGCAGTGCTAGTAGGCTAGCGGGAGGGCCGGTTGAGCAGTTCTTC
v_gene: TRBV10-3; j_gene: TRBJ2-5; d_gene: .; abundance: .; CDR3aa: CAISEPTRGGETQYF; CDR3nt: TGTGCCATCAGTGAGCCCACTAGAGGTGGGGAGACCCAGTACTTC
v_gene: TRBV19; j_gene: TRBJ1-2; d_gene: TRBD1; abundance: few; CDR3aa: CASSTRGTGGLYGYTF; CDR3nt: TGTGCCAGTAGTACCCGCGGGACAGGGGGCCTCTATGGCTACACCTTC
v_gene: TRBV12-3/TRBV12-4; j_gene: TRBJ2-3; d_gene: .; abundance: .; CDR3aa: CASSLEGYTQYF; CDR3nt: TGTGCCAGCAGTCTCGAGGGATATACGCAGTATTTT
v_gene: TRBV5-6; j_gene: TRBJ2-5; d_gene: TRBD1; abundance: .; CDR3aa: CASSTQRGLVQETQYF; CDR3nt: TGTGCCAGCAGCACCCAAAGGGGGCTGGTACAAGAGACCCAGTACTTC
v_gene: TRBV10-1; j_gene: TRBJ2-4; d_gene: .; abundance: .; CDR3aa: CASSESNRENIQYF; CDR3nt: TGCGCCAGCAGTGAGTCGAACAGGGAAAACATTCAGTACTTC